This TCR beta chain comes out of a study of cytomegalovirus exposure and HLA in healthy donors. Across the whole study: One earlier analysis, a look at around 180 million T cells, found roughly 120 million unique TCR beta sequences.

Germline CDR1 and CDR2: MGHRA and YSYEKL. V shed 4 bases and J 5 bases; nucleotides not matched to a gene: 14. The CDR3 contains 17 residues. With regard to this clone: What it recognizes is unknown.

60 Vbeta and 13 Jbeta primers were used in PCR. Assay: immunoSEQ multiplex PCR; the TCRdb copy retains only in-frame clones and omits some. The sample carries 100,000 to 130,000 clones, 65% to 80% recorded once. General study findings and limits: The authors listed some 150 TCR beta chains as cytomegalovirus-associated.

The V gene is TRBV4-1, the J gene TRBJ1-5; 7 nucleotides agree with TRBD1. The clonotype originates from a male donor in good health and CMV-seronegative. The sample taken for sequencing was PBMCs. The CDR3 loop is CASSPPTGDLIYQPQHF. CDR3 DNA sequence: TGCGCCAGCAGCCCGCCTACAGGGGATCTTATTTATCAGCCCCAGCATTTT.